A single sample is the source of the 18 T cell receptor beta chains below, sequenced in a study of cytomegalovirus exposure and HLA in healthy donors. PCR primers comprised 60 Vbeta and 13 Jbeta primers. TCRdb keeps only in-frame clones here, not all; method: immunoSEQ multiplex PCR. The sample has about 160,000 clones, around 78% seen once. Specimen: PBMCs. The receptors derive from a middle-aged man in good health and CMV-seronegative.

The chain carries TRBV18 and TRBJ2-3; 9 bases line up with TRBD1. This CDR3 is 13 amino acids long. V lost 8 bases and J lost 3; bases outside the gene matches: 3. Germline CDR1 reads KGHSH; CDR2 reads LQKENI. CDR3 DNA: TGTGCCAGCGGACAGGGGCAAACAGATACGCAGTATTTT. Its protein is CASGQGQTDTQYF.

Regarding this clone: One end of the junction is discordant with germline, which a read error may explain. This chain links TRBV7-9 with TRBJ2-1; 8 bases agree with TRBD2. This CDR3 is 15 amino acids long. CDR1 is SEHNR and CDR2 is FQNEAQ in the germline V gene (reference sequence). This CDR3 reads CSSSLPGGRYNEQFF. The CDR3 coding sequence is TGTTCCAGCAGCTTACCGGGAGGGAGATACAATGAGCAGTTCTTC.

The genes are TRBV27 and TRBJ1-5, with TRBD1 matching over 9 bases. V was clipped by 4 bases and J by 7 bases; unmatched bases: 5. Per the germline V gene, CDR1 is MNHEY and CDR2 is SMNVEV (reference sequence). This CDR3 contains 14 residues. The CDR3 is CASSYTGGRQPQHF. As DNA, the CDR3 is TGTGCCAGCAGTTATACAGGGGGCCGGCAGCCCCAGCATTTT.

The genes are TRBV2 and TRBJ2-2; D uncertain. The CDR3 runs to 13 residues. Deletions cut 11 bases from V and 0 bases from J, with 10 bases between. Germline V gives CDR1 SNHLY, CDR2 FYNNEI. The CDR3 DNA sequence: TGTGCCCGCCGGCAGGCGAACACCGGGGAGCTGTTTTTT. This translates into CARRQANTGELFF.

A word on this clone: Other DNA sequences in the same sample also yield this CDR3. J is TRBJ2-7 and V is TRBV7-2; D is perhaps TRBD1 (6 bases). V was cut by 0 bases and J by 1 base, with 10 bases left in between. This CDR3 contains 15 residues. The germline CDR1 and CDR2 sequences are SGHTA and FQGNSA. The CDR3 is CASSLAGQISYEQYF. Here the CDR3 DNA reads TGTGCCAGCAGCTTAGCTGGACAGATTTCCTACGAGCAGTACTTC.

The genes are TRBV6-1 and TRBJ2-1; 12 bases are a match to TRBD2. Germline V gene data show CDR1 as MNHNS and CDR2 as SASEGT. This CDR3 region has 15 residues. J gave up 9 bases and V 8 bases, and 11 bases lay outside the gene matches. The CDR3 region has the DNA TGTGCCAGCGTGACTAGCGGGAGTATAATTGGTGAGCAGTTCTTC. Translation: CASVTSGSIIGEQFF.

V gene TRBV6-5 combines with J gene TRBJ2-7; D unresolved. V lost 1 base to trimming and J lost 6 bases, with 10 bases between them. Germline-derived CDR1 and CDR2 are MNHEY and SVGAGI. The CDR3 loop spans 13 amino acids. As DNA, the CDR3 is TGTGCCAGCAGTTACTATCCTGGCAGCGAGCAGTACGTC. It is translated as CASSYYPGSEQYV.

Points on this clone: One end of the junction does not line up with germline, which may come from a read error. The chain joins TRBV5-6 to TRBJ2-7, with 9 bases lining up with TRBD2. The CDR3 has 18 amino acids. Germline loops: CDR1 SGHDT, CDR2 YYEEEE. The CDR3 here is CASSLGGAGGPRSHEQYF. The CDR3, as DNA: TGTGCCAGCAGCTTGGGGGGGGCGGGAGGGCCTCGCTCCCACGAGCAGTACTTC.

J is TRBJ2-5 and V is TRBV11-2, with 7 bases that match TRBD2. The CDR3 has 14 amino acids. Trimming removed 6 bases from V and 2 bases from J; junction bases left unmatched: 6. Germline CDR1 is SGHAT and CDR2 is FQNNGV. In nucleotides, the CDR3 is TGTGCCAGCAGGTATCGGGGAGGGCAAGAGACCCAGTACTTC. Encoded protein: CASRYRGGQETQYF.

The V and J genes are TRBV28 and TRBJ1-1; possibly TRBD1 for D (6 bases). The germline V gene encodes CDR1 MDHEN and CDR2 SYDVKM. CDR3 length: 17 amino acids. The V end lost 3 bases, the J end lost 3 bases, and 20 bases lay between the germline ends. The CDR3 spells CASSFPPVRGRDTEAFF. The DNA of the CDR3 is TGTGCCAGCAGTTTCCCCCCCGTCAGGGGTAGGGACACTGAAGCTTTCTTT.

Points on this clone: At one boundary the junction diverges from the germline segment, which might be a read error. This rearrangement joins TRBV7-9 to TRBJ2-2; perhaps TRBD2 as D (5 bases). Germline V gene data show CDR1 as SEHNR and CDR2 as FQNEAQ (reference sequence). The CDR3 contains 15 residues. The CDR3 DNA follows: TGTTCCAGCAGTCTAACCGCGGGGAACACCGGGGAGCTGTTTTTT. The encoded protein is CSSSLTAGNTGELFF.

V usage is TRBV5-6 and J usage is TRBJ2-5, with TRBD1 as a possible D gene (5 bases). The ends were cut back, 1 base at V and 5 bases at J, with 18 bases in the middle. CDR1 and CDR2 (germline): SGHDT, YYEEEE. There are 16 residues in the CDR3. CDR3 loop: CASSLRHMTDRETQYF. The CDR3 nucleotides are TGTGCCAGCAGCTTGCGCCATATGACAGATAGGGAGACCCAGTACTTC.

With regard to this clone: The junction differs from germline at one of its ends, possibly a read error. V and J are TRBV4-1 and TRBJ2-6, with 7 bases lining up with TRBD1. Germline CDR1 MGHRA, CDR2 YSYEKL. CDR3 length: 16 residues. CDR3 sequence reads: CASSLLQGRGANGLTF. The CDR3 DNA reads as TGCGCCAGCAGCCTCCTACAGGGGAGAGGGGCCAACGGCCTGACTTTC.

J is TRBJ2-5 and V is TRBV5-1; TRBD2 aligns across 12 bases. Germline loops: CDR1 SGHRS, CDR2 YFSETQ. This CDR3 is built from 16 residues. The trim removed 6 bases at V and 3 bases at J, leaving 9 bases unmatched. The CDR3 region has the DNA TGCGCCAGCATCCTAACGGGACTAGCGGGCAAAGAGACCCAGTACTTC. Residues: CASILTGLAGKETQYF.

The genes are TRBV7-2 and TRBJ1-5, with D unclear. The CDR3 is made up of 13 amino acids. Germline CDR1 reads SGHTA; CDR2 reads FQGNSA. Deletions cut 5 bases from V and 3 bases from J, with 8 bases between. The CDR3 region is CASSPRVNQPQHF. DNA for the CDR3: TGTGCCAGCAGCCCCCGAGTCAATCAGCCCCAGCATTTT.

The CDR3 loop is CASSLSPGGLYEQYV. The CDR3 region has the DNA TGTGCCAGCAGTTTATCCCCGGGAGGGTTGTACGAGCAGTACGTC. The V and J genes are TRBV27 and TRBJ2-7, with 8 bases aligning to TRBD2. The trim removed 0 bases at V and 4 bases at J, leaving 5 bases unmatched. This CDR3 comprises 15 residues. CDR1 and CDR2 (germline): MNHEY, SMNVEV (reference sequence).

The CDR3 nucleotides are TGCGCCAGCAGCTTGGAGGGTAGGGGGTCCTACGAGCAGTACGTC. It encodes CASSLEGRGSYEQYV. The gene calls are TRBV5-1 and TRBJ2-7; maybe TRBD1 (6 bases). Trimming pared 0 bases from V and 1 base from J, leaving 11 bases between. The CDR3 is 15 residues long. Germline lookup yields CDR1 SGHRS and CDR2 YFSETQ.

The rearrangement joins TRBV7-2 to TRBJ2-1; 7 nucleotides line up with TRBD2. This CDR3 is 17 amino acids long. With V trimmed by 5 bases and J by 0 bases, 10 bases remained unmatched. CDR1 SGHTA and CDR2 FQGNSA come from the germline V gene. In nucleotides, the CDR3 is TGTGCCAGCAGCCCCTTCGGGCGGGAGAGCTCCTACAATGAGCAGTTCTTC. It is translated as CASSPFGRESSYNEQFF.